The entry below describes one T cell receptor (beta chain). The antigen is not known. This specimen comes from a study of shared clonotypes between healthy human individuals. Whole-study results and caveats: Generally, naive subsets (rather than memory subsets) showed larger estimated richness. A few donors had approximately 4.6% of their naive CD4 clonotypes in common.

Per the germline V gene, CDR1 is LNHDA and CDR2 is SQIVND (reference sequence). The CDR3 loop spans 17 amino acids. The V segment lost 6 bases and the J segment 2 bases; nucleotides outside the gene matches: 8. Clones were read by immunoSEQ multiplex PCR, and TCRdb kept only the in-frame ones, dropping some. The sample has 500,000 to 550,000 clones, roughly 95% seen once. The sample consisted of naive CD4+ T cells sorted from blood. Sample subset: CD45RA+ positively selected. V and J are TRBV19 and TRBJ2-7; 15 bases are a match to TRBD2. The clonotype comes from a woman aged 25 to 45 in good health. The CDR3 spells CASSPSRTSGRAYEQYF. Written as DNA, the CDR3 is TGTGCCAGTAGCCCGTCCCGGACTAGCGGGAGGGCCTACGAGCAGTACTTC.